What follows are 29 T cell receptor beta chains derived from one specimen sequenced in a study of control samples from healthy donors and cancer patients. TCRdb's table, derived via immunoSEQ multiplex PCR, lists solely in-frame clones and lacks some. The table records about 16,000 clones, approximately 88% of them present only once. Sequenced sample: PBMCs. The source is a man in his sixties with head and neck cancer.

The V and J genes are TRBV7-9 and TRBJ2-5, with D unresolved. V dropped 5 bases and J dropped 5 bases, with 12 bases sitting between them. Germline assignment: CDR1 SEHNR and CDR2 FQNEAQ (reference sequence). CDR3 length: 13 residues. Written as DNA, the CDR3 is TGTGCCAGCAGCCTAAACGGTCGGGAGACCCAGTACTTC. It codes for CASSLNGRETQYF.

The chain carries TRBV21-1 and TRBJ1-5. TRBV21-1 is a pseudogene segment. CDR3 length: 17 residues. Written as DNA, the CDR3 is TGTGCCAGCAGAACCGGGGTAGGGCCCTATAGCAATCAGCCCCAGCATTTT. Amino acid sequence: CASRTGVGPYSNQPQHF.

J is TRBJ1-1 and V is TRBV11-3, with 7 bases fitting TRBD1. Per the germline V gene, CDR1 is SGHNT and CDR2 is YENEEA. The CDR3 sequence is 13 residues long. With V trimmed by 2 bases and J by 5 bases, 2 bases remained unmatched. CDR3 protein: CASSLQGGTEAFF. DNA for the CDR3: TGTGCCAGCAGCTTACAGGGGGGAACTGAAGCTTTCTTT. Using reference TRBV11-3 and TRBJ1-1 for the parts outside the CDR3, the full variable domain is EAGVVQSPRYKIIEKKQPVAFWCNPISGHNTLYWYLQNLGQGPELLIRYENEEAVDDSQLPKDRFSAERLKGVDSTLKIQPAELGDSAVYLCASSLQGGTEAFFGQGTRLTVV.

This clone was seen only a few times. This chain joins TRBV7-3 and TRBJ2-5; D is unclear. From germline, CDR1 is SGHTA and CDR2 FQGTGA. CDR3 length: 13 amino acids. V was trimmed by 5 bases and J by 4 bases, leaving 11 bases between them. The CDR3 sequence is CASSPWAGETQYF. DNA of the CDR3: TGTGCCAGCAGCCCATGGGCAGGAGAGACCCAGTACTTC.

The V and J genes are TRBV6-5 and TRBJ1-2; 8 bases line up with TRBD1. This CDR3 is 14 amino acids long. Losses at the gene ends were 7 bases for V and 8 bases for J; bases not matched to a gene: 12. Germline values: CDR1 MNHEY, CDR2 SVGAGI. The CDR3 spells CASTTRGQPHGYTF. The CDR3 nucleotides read TGTGCCAGCACCACCAGGGGGCAGCCTCACGGCTACACCTTC.

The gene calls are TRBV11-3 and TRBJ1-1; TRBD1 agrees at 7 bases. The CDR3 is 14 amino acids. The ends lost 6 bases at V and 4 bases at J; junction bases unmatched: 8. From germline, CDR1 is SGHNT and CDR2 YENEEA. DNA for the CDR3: TGTGCCAGCAGTAAATCGGACAGGTCCACTGAAGCTTTCTTT. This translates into CASSKSDRSTEAFF.

The CDR3 here is CASTLFLLNTEAFF. Written as DNA, the CDR3 is TGTGCCAGCACCCTTTTTCTTTTGAACACTGAAGCTTTCTTT. The chain is built from TRBV2 and TRBJ1-1, with D unclear. The CDR3 has 14 amino acids. Germline lookup yields CDR1 SNHLY and CDR2 FYNNEI. V shed 7 bases and J shed 0 bases, with 12 bases lying between them.

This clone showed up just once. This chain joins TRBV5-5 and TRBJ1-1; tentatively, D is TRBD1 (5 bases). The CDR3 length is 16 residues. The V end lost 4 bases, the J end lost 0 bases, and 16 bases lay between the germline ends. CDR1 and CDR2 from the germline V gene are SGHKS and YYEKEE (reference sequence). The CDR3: CASSGASYLLNTEAFF. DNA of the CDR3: TGTGCCAGCAGCGGGGCTTCCTATCTGCTGAACACTGAAGCTTTCTTT.

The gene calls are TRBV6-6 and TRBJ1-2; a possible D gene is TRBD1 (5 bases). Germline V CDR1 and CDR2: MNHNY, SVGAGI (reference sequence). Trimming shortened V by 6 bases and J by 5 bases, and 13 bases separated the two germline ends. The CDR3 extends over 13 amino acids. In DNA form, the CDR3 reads TGTGCCAGCAGCCTACAAGGGGTGTATGGCTACACCTTC. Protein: CASSLQGVYGYTF.

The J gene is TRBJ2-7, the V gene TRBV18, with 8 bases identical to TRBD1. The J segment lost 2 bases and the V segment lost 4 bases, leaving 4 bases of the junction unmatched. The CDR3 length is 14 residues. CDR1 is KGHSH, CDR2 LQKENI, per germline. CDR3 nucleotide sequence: TGTGCCAGCTCACTCGGACAGGGAACCTACGAGCAGTACTTC. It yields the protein CASSLGQGTYEQYF.

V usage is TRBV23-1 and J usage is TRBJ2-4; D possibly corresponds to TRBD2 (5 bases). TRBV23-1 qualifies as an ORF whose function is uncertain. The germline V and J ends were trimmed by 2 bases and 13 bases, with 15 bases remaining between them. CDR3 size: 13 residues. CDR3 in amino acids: CASSQPLMRVQYF. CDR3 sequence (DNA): TGCGCCAGCAGTCAACCCCTTATGCGGGTGCAGTACTTC.

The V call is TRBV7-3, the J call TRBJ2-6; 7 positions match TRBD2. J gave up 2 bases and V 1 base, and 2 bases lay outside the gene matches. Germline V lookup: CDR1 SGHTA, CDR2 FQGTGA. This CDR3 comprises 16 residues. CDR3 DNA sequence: TGTGCCAGCAGCTTAAGCGCGGGGGCTGGGGCCAACGTCCTGACTTTC. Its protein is CASSLSAGAGANVLTF.

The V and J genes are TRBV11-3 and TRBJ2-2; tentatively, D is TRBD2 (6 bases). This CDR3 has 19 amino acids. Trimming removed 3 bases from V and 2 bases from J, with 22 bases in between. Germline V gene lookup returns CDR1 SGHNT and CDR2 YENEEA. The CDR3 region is CASSFTGLGAPFNTGELFF. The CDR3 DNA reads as TGTGCCAGCAGCTTTACGGGACTGGGTGCCCCCTTTAACACCGGGGAGCTGTTTTTT. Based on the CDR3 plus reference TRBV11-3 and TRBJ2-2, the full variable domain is EAGVVQSPRYKIIEKKQPVAFWCNPISGHNTLYWYLQNLGQGPELLIRYENEEAVDDSQLPKDRFSAERLKGVDSTLKIQPAELGDSAVYLCASSFTGLGAPFNTGELFFGEGSRLTVL.

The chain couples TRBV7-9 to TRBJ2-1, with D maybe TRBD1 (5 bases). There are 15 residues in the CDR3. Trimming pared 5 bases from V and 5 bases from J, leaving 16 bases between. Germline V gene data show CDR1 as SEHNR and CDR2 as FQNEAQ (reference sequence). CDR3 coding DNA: TGTGCCAGCAGCCGACAGTACGATAATCACAATGAGCAGTTCTTC. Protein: CASSRQYDNHNEQFF.

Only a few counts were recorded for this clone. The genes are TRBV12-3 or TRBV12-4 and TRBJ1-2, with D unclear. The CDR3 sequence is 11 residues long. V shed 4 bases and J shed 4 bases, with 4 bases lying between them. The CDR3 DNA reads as TGTGCCAGCAGTTCCTTCTATGGCTACACCTTC. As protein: CASSSFYGYTF.

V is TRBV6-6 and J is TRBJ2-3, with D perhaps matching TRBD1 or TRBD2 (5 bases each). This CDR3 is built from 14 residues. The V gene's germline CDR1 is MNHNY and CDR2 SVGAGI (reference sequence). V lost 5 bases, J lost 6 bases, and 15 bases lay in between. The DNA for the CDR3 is TGTGCCAGCAGTGCACAGGTGTCGGGGGATACGCAGTATTTT. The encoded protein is CASSAQVSGDTQYF.

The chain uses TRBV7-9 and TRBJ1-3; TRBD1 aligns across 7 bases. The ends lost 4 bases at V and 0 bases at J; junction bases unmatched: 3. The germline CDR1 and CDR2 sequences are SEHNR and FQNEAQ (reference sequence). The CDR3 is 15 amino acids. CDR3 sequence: CASSSNRGSGNTIYF. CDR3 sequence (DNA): TGTGCCAGCAGCTCCAACAGGGGCTCTGGAAACACCATATATTTT.

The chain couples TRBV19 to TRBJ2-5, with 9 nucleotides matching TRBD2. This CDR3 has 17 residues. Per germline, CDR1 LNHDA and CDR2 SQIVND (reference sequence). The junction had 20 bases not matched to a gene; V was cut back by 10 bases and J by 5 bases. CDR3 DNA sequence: TGTGCCACTCGACAGGGAAAGAATAGCGGGGGTTCTGAGACCCAGTACTTC. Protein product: CATRQGKNSGGSETQYF.

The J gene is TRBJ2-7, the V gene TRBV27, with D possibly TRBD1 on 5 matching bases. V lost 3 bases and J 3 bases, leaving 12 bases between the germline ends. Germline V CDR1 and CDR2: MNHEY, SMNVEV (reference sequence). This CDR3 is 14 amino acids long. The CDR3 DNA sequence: TGTGCCAGCAGTTTCCAGGGCAGTAGCTACGAGCAGTACTTC. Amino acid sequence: CASSFQGSSYEQYF.

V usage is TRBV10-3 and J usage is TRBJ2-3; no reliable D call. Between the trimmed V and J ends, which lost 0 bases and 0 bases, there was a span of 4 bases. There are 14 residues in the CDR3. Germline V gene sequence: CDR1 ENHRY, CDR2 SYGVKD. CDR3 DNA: TGTGCCATCAGTGAGTCTATGAGCACAGATACGCAGTATTTT. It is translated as CAISESMSTDTQYF.

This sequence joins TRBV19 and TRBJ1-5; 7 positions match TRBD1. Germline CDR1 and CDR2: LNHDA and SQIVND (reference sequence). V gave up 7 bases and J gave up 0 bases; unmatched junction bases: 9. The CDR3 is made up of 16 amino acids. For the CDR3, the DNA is TGTGCCAGTAAAGACGGGACAGCATATAGCAATCAGCCCCAGCATTTT. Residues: CASKDGTAYSNQPQHF.

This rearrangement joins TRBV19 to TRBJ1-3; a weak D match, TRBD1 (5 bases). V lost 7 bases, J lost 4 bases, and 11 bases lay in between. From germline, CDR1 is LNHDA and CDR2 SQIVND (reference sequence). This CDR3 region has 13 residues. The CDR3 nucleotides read TGTGCCAGTACCCGGGGGTCCGGAAACACCATATATTTT. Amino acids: CASTRGSGNTIYF.

Here the CDR3 DNA reads TGCGCCAGCAGCTCAAGGGCTAGCGGGGGCACAGATACGCAGTATTTT. Its translation is CASSSRASGGTDTQYF. This chain connects TRBV4-1 to TRBJ2-3; 9 bases map to TRBD2. The germline V gene has CDR1 MGHRA and CDR2 YSYEKL. The V segment lost 5 bases and the J segment 1 base; nucleotides outside the gene matches: 7. This CDR3 has 16 amino acids.

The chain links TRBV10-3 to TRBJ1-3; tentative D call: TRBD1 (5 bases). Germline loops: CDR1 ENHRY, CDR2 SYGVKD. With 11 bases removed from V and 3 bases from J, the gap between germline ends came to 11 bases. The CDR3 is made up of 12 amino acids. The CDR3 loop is CAGGYLGNTIYF. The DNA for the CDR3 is TGTGCCGGGGGGTATCTTGGAAACACCATATATTTT.

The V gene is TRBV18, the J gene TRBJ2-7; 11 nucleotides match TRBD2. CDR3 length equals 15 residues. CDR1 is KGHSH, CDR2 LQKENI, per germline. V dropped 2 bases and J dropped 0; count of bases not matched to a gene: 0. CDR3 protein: CASSPTSGGSYEQYF. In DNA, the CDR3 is TGTGCCAGCTCACCAACTAGCGGGGGCTCCTACGAGCAGTACTTC.

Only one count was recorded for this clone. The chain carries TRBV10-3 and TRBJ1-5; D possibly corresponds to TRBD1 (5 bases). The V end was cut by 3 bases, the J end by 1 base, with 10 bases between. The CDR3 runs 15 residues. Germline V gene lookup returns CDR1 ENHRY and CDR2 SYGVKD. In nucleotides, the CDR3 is TGTGCCATCAGTGACCTGGGGGGGAGCAATCAGCCCCAGCATTTT. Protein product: CAISDLGGSNQPQHF.

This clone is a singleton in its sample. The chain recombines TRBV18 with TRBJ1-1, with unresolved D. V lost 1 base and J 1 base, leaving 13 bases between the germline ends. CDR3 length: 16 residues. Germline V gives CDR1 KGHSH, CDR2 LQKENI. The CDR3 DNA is TGTGCCAGCTCACCACAAAATACCATAACGAACACTGAAGCTTTCTTT. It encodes CASSPQNTITNTEAFF.

The CDR3 reads CASELDRLGGYTF. CDR3 DNA sequence: TGTGCCAGTGAATTAGACAGGCTGGGAGGCTACACCTTC. The V gene is TRBV2, the J gene TRBJ1-2; weak D call: TRBD1 (6 bases). The CDR3 has 13 amino acids. Trimming took 9 bases from V and 8 from J, leaving 19 bases between them. Germline V gives CDR1 SNHLY, CDR2 FYNNEI. Drawing the rest from reference TRBV2 and TRBJ1-2, the complete variable domain is EPEVTQTPSHQVTQMGQEVILRCVPISNHLYFYWYRQILGQKVEFLVSFYNNEISEKSEIFDDQFSVERPDGSNFTLKIRSTKLEDSAMYFCASELDRLGGYTFGSGTRLTVV.

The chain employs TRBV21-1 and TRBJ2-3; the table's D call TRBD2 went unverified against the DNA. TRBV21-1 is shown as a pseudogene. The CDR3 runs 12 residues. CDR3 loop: CASPLGVATQYF. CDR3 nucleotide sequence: TGTGCCAGCCCCCTCGGGGTGGCTACGCAGTATTTT.